These T cell receptor beta chains were read from a single sample in a study of blood T cell repertoires in COVID-19. Profiling relied on immunoSEQ multiplex PCR, and the TCRdb table lists in-frame clones only, not all of them. The repertoire consists of 230,000 or so clones, with 75% to 85% occurring once and the leading ten covering 2% to 2.5%. Sequenced sample: peripheral blood. The receptor source for this set is a middle-aged man who had recovered from COVID-19. CDR3s include the opening cysteine and the closing phenylalanine or tryptophan.

J gene | V gene | CDR3 protein
TRBJ2-5 | TRBV2 | CASSENRLAGETQYF
TRBJ1-1 | TRBV2 | CASSTGGLMNTEAFF
TRBJ2-5 | TRBV6-2/TRBV6-3 | CASSYSRTVQETQYF
TRBJ1-2 | TRBV2 | CARSPRDPRGGFYGYTF
TRBJ1-1 | TRBV19 | CASSIFRGTEAFF
TRBJ2-1 | TRBV3-1/TRBV3-2 | CASSTRTSGGANNEQFF
TRBJ1-1 | TRBV7-2 | CASSFSGVGTEAFF
TRBJ2-3 | TRBV18 | CASSARTDTQYF
TRBJ2-5 | TRBV5-4 | CASSLASGRASETQYF
TRBJ2-5 | TRBV10-3 | CATSGGQETQYF
TRBJ2-7 | TRBV4-3 | CASSQEAAGRYEQYF
TRBJ1-4 | TRBV13 | CASSLDRDEKLFF
TRBJ2-7 | TRBV19 | CASSSTGTGGEQYF
TRBJ2-1 | TRBV5-4 | CASSLARLNNEQFF
TRBJ2-6 | TRBV14 | CASSQVPGSPGANVLTF
TRBJ1-5 | TRBV24-1 | CATSDLPGNQPQHF
TRBJ2-2 | TRBV24-1 | CATSDFQTGELFF
TRBJ2-1 | TRBV5-4 | CASSLSPDRGDNEQFF
TRBJ1-2 | TRBV9 | CASSSPGQGYGYTF
TRBJ2-5 | TRBV5-1 | CASSLRGPQETQYF
TRBJ1-4 | TRBV12-5 | CASAKGAREKLFF
TRBJ2-3 | TRBV10-3 | CASRRQGGTDTQYF
TRBJ1-2 | TRBV27 | CASSLSQASNYGYTF
TRBJ2-7 | TRBV2 | CASSGGTGGEQYF
TRBJ2-1 | TRBV9 | CASSVRDYNEQFF
TRBJ2-6 | TRBV4-3 | CASSQDIQRGANVLTF
TRBJ1-2 | TRBV5-1 | CASSLAKGDGYTF
TRBJ2-1 | TRBV19 | CASSIRSSGGVIGEQFF
TRBJ2-2 | TRBV7-6 | CASSSAGGTGELFF
TRBJ2-1 | TRBV10-3 | CAISESGAGGYNEQFF
TRBJ1-5 | TRBV21-1 | CASSKGGLSARSYCNQPQHF
TRBJ2-2 | TRBV13 | CASTSFIALNTGELFF
TRBJ2-5 | TRBV24-1 | CATSDFGQGGQETQYF
TRBJ2-1 | TRBV19 | CASEGTAVSYNEQFF
TRBJ2-3 | TRBV7-9 | CASSLEPRGLDTQYF
TRBJ1-5 | TRBV19 | CASRQGGNQPQHF
TRBJ2-5 | TRBV11-2 | CASSFSRQETQYF
TRBJ2-5 | TRBV6-2/TRBV6-3 | CASSNGGARILPETQYF
TRBJ1-1 | TRBV11-2 | CASSPSLLRVSTTEAFF
TRBJ2-1 | TRBV7-9 | CASSSWASGEGEQFF
TRBJ2-7 | TRBV11-2 | CASSLRQGTYEQYF
TRBJ2-7 | TRBV5-1 | CASSSHAAGEQYF
TRBJ1-1 | TRBV10-3 | CAISESRQANTEAFF
TRBJ2-1 | TRBV5-4 | CASSPRHTGNNEQFF
TRBJ1-5 | TRBV19 | CASSQGTENQPQHF
TRBJ2-1 | TRBV11-2 | CASSSVAGRYNEQFF
TRBJ2-1 | TRBV6-1 | CASSERPGGSYNEQFF
TRBJ2-7 | TRBV5-4 | CASTLGTSGSYEQYF
TRBJ2-7 | TRBV10-3 | CAISEFVASGRNEQYF
TRBJ2-7 | TRBV6-2/TRBV6-3 | CASSLRPGGPSSYEQYF
TRBJ1-1 | TRBV27 | CASSLTGGKAFF
TRBJ2-7 | TRBV4-3 | CASSHGQGASYEQYF